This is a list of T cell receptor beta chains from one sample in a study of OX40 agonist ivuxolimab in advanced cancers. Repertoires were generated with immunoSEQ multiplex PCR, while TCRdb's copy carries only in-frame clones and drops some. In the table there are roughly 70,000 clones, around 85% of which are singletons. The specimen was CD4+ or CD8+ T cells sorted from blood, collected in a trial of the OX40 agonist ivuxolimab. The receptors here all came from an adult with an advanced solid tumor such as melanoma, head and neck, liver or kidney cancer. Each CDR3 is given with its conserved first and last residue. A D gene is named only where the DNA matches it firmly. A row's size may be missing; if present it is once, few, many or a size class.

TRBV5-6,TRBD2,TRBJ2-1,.,CASSRGTSGSHEQFF,TGTGCCAGCAGCCGAGGGACTAGCGGGAGCCATGAGCAGTTCTTC
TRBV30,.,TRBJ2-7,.,CAWSVRAPTLRYEQYF,TGTGCCTGGAGTGTACGGGCACCCACATTGCGCTACGAGCAGTACTTC
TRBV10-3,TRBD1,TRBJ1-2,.,CAISTGGEAGYTF,TGTGCCATCTCTACAGGGGGCGAAGCTGGCTACACCTTC
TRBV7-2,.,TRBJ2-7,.,CASSLYGISYEQYF,TGTGCCAGCAGCTTATATGGGATCTCCTACGAGCAGTACTTC
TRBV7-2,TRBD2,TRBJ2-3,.,CASSPGTSGRADTQYF,TGTGCCAGCAGCCCCGGGACTAGCGGGAGAGCAGATACGCAGTATTTT
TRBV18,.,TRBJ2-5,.,CASSNRQTQETQYF,TGTGCCAGCTCAAACAGACAGACTCAAGAGACCCAGTACTTC
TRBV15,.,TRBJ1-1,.,CATSRGDLGNTEAFF,TGTGCCACCAGCAGGGGGGACCTGGGGAACACTGAAGCTTTCTTT
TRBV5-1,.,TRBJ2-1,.,CASSLGGRGYNEQFF,TGCGCCAGCAGCTTGGGAGGGCGGGGCTACAATGAGCAGTTCTTC
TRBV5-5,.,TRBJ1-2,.,CASRAGGGDYGYTF,TGTGCCAGCAGAGCTGGGGGGGGCGACTATGGCTACACCTTC
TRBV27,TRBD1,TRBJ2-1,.,CASPILETGSHNEQFF,TGTGCCAGCCCTATTCTAGAGACAGGGTCTCACAATGAGCAGTTCTTC
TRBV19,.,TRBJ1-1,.,CASKEGGGNTEAFF,TGTGCCAGTAAAGAGGGGGGAGGGAACACTGAAGCTTTCTTT
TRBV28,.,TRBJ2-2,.,CASSSGAAGTGELFF,TGTGCCAGCAGTTCGGGGGCCGCGGGCACCGGGGAGCTGTTTTTT
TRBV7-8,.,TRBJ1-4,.,CASSLYGQINEKLFF,TGTGCCAGCAGCTTATACGGACAGATCAATGAAAAACTGTTTTTT
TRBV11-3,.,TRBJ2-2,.,CASSLDESGELFF,TGTGCCAGCAGCTTAGACGAAAGCGGGGAGCTGTTTTTT
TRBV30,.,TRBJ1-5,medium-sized,CAWRGGVSGNQPQHF,TGTGCCTGGAGGGGAGGGGTGTCGGGCAATCAGCCCCAGCATTTT
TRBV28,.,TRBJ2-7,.,CASSSPRGKDPYEQYF,TGTGCCAGCAGTTCCCCGCGGGGAAAGGACCCCTACGAGCAGTACTTC
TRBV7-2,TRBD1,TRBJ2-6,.,CASRAPGGQGIGANVLTF,TGTGCCAGCAGAGCCCCGGGGGGACAGGGCATTGGGGCCAACGTCCTGACTTTC
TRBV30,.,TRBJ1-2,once,CAWTTMRGPNYGYTF,TGTGCCTGGACTACAATGAGGGGCCCTAACTATGGCTACACCTTC